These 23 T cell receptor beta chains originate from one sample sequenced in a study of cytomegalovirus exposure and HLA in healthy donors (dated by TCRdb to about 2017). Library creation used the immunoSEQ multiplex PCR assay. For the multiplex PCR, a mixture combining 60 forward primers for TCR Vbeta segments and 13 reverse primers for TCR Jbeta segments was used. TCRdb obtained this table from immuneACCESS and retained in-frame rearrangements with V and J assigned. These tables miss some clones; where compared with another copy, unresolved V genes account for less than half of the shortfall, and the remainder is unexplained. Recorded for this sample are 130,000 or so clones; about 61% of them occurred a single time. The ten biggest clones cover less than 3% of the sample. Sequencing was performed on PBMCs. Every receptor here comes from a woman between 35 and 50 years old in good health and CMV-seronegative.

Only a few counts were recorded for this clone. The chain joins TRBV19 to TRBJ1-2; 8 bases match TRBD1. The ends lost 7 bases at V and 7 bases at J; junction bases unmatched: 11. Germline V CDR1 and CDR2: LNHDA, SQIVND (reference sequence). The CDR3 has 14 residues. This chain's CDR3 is CASTVSLDRGGYTF. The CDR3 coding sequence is TGTGCCAGTACGGTTAGCCTCGACAGGGGTGGCTACACCTTC.

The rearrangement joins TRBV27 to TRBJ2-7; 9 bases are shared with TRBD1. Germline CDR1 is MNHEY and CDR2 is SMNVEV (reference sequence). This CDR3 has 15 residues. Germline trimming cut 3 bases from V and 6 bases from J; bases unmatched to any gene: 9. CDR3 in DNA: TGTGCCAGCAGTTTTGGGGGACAGGGTTACTCCGAGCAGTACTTC. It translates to CASSFGGQGYSEQYF.

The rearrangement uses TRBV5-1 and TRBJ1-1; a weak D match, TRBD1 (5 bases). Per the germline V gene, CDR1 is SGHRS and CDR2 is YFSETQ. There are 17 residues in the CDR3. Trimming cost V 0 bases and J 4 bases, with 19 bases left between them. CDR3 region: CASSLAAGRAVGTEAFF. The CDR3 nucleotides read TGCGCCAGCAGCTTGGCGGCAGGGAGGGCAGTTGGCACTGAAGCTTTCTTT.

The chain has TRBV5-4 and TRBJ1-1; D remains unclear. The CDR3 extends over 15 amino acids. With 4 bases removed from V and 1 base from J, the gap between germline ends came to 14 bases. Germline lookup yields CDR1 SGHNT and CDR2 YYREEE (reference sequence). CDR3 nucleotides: TGTGCCAGCAGCCGGGTGGGTCCAGCGAACACTGAAGCTTTCTTT. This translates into CASSRVGPANTEAFF.

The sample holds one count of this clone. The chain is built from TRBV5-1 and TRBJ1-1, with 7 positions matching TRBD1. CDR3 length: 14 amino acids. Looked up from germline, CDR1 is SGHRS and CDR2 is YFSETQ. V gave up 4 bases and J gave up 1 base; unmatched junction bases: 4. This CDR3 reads CASSGGQANTEAFF. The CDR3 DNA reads TGCGCCAGCAGCGGCGGACAGGCGAACACTGAAGCTTTCTTT.

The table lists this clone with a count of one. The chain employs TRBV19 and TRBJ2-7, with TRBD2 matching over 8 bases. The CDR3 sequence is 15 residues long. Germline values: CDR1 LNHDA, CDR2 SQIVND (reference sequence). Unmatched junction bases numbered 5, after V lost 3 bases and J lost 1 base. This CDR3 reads CASSITGGASYEQYF. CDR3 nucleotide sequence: TGTGCCAGTAGTATTACCGGGGGGGCGTCCTACGAGCAGTACTTC.

In nucleotides, the CDR3 is TGTGCCAGCAGCGAGAGGGGGGGAGACAGCACAGATACGCAGTATTTT. It is translated as CASSERGGDSTDTQYF. The rearrangement joins TRBV9 to TRBJ2-3; tentative D call: TRBD2 (7 bases). The ends were cut back, 3 bases at V and 0 bases at J, with 14 bases in the middle. CDR1 and CDR2 from the germline V gene are SGDLS and YYNGEE. The CDR3 is 16 residues long. Complete variable domain (other parts from reference TRBV9 and TRBJ2-3): DSGVTQTPKHLITATGQRVTLRCSPRSGDLSVYWYQQSLDQGLQFLIQYYNGEERAKGNILERFSAQQFPDLHSELNLSSLELGDSALYFCASSERGGDSTDTQYFGPGTRLTVL.

The CDR3, as DNA: TGTGCCAGCAGCTTAGCAAGGGAGGCGGGATACGAGCAGTACTTC. Its protein product is CASSLAREAGYEQYF. This rearrangement joins TRBV7-2 to TRBJ2-7; weak D call: TRBD2 (6 bases). The CDR3 loop spans 15 amino acids. V shed 0 bases and J shed 4 bases, with 13 bases lying between them. Germline assignment: CDR1 SGHTA and CDR2 FQGNSA.

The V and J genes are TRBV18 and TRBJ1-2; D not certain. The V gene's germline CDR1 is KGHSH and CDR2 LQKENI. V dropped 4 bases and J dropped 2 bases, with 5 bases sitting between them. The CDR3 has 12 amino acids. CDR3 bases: TGTGCCAGCTCACACAGAAACTATGGCTACACCTTC. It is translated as CASSHRNYGYTF.

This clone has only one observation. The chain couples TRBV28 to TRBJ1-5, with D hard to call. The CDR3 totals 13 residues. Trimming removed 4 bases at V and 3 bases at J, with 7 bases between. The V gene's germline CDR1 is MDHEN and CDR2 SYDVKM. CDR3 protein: CASSSIPNQPQHF. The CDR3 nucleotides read TGTGCCAGCAGTTCTATCCCCAATCAGCCCCAGCATTTT. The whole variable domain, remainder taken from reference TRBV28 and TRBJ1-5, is DVKVTQSSRYLVKRTGEKVFLECVQDMDHENMFWYRQDPGLGLRLIYFSYDVKMKEKGDIPEGYSVSREKKERFSLILESASTNQTSMYLCASSSIPNQPQHFGDGTRLSIL.

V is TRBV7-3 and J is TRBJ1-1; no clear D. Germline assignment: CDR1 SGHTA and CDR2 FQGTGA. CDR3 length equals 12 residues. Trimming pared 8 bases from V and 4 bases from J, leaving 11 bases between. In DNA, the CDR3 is TGTGCCAGCTTTCCCTGGAGCACTGAAGCTTTCTTT. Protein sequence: CASFPWSTEAFF.

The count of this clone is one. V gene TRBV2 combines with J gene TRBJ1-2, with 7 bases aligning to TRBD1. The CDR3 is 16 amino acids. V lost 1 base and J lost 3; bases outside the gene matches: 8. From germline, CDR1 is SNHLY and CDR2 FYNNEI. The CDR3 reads CASSEGPGQSHYGYTF. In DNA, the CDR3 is TGTGCCAGCAGTGAAGGGCCGGGACAGTCTCACTATGGCTACACCTTC.

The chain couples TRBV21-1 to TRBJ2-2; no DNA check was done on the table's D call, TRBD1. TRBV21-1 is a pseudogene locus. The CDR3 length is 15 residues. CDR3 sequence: CASSTLTGNTGELFF. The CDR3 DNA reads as TGTGCCAGCAGCACCCTGACAGGGAACACCGGGGAGCTGTTTTTT.

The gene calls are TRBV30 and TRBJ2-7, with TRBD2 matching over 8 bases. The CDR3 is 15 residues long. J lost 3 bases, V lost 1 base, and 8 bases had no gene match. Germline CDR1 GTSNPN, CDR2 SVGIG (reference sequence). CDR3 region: CAWSGGTGGSYEQYF. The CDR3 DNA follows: TGTGCCTGGAGTGGGGGGACGGGGGGGAGCTACGAGCAGTACTTC. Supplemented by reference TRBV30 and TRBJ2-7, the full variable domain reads SQTIHQWPATLVQPVGSPLSLECTVEGTSNPNLYWYRQAAGRGLQLLFYSVGIGQISSEVPQNLSASRPQDRQFILSSKKLLLSDSGFYLCAWSGGTGGSYEQYFGPGTRLTVT.

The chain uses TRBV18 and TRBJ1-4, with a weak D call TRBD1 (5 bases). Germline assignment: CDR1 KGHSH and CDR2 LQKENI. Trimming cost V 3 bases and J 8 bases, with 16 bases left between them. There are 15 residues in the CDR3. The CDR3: CASSPRTPEGEKLFF. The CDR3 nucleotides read TGTGCCAGCTCACCTCGGACACCCGAAGGGGAAAAACTGTTTTTT. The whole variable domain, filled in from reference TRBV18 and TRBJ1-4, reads NAGVMQNPRHLVRRRGQEARLRCSPMKGHSHVYWYRQLPEEGLKFMVYLQKENIIDESGMPKERFSAEFPKEGPSILRIQQVVRGDSAAYFCASSPRTPEGEKLFFGSGTQLSVL.

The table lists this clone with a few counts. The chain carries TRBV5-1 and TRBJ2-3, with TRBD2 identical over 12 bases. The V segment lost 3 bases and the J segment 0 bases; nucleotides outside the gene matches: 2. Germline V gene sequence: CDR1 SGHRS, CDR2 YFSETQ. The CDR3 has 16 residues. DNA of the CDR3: TGCGCCAGCAGCTCTGGACTAGCGGGGAGCACAGATACGCAGTATTTT. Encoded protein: CASSSGLAGSTDTQYF.

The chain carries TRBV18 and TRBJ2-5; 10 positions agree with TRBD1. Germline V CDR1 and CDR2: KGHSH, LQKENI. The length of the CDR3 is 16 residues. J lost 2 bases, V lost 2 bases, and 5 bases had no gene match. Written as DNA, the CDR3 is TGTGCCAGCTCACCAACGACAGGGGGCGGACAAGAGACCCAGTACTTC. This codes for CASSPTTGGGQETQYF.

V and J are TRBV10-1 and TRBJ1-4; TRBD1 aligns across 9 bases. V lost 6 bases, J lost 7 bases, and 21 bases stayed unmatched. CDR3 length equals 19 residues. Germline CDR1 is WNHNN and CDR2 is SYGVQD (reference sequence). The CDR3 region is CASSTSFPDRGERGEKLFF. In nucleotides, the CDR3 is TGCGCCAGCAGCACTTCCTTCCCGGACAGGGGTGAACGTGGTGAAAAACTGTTTTTT.

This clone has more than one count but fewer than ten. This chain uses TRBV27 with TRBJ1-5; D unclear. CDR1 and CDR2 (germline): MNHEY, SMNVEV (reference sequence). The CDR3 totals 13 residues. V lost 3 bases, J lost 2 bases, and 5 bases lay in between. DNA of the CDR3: TGTGCCAGCAGTTTGCAGGGCAATCAGCCCCAGCATTTT. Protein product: CASSLQGNQPQHF.

The CDR3 here is CASSLGQGPGNTIYF. The CDR3 DNA follows: TGCGCCAGCAGCTTGGGACAGGGGCCTGGAAACACCATATATTTT. The chain is built from TRBV5-1 and TRBJ1-3, with TRBD1 identical over 8 bases. The J segment lost 2 bases and the V segment lost 0 bases, leaving 1 base of the junction unmatched. Germline CDR1 SGHRS, CDR2 YFSETQ. There are 15 residues in the CDR3. Full variable domain (missing parts from reference TRBV5-1 and TRBJ1-3): KAGVTQTPRYLIKTRGQQVTLSCSPISGHRSVSWYQQTPGQGLQFLFEYFSETQRNKGNFPGRFSGRQFSNSRSEMNVSTLELGDSALYLCASSLGQGPGNTIYFGEGSWLTVV.

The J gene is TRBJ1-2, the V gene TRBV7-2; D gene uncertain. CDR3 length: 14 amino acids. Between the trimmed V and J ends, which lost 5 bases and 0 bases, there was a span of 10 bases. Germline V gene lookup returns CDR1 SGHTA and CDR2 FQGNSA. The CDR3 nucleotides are TGTGCCAGCAGCCCAATTTCCACTAACTATGGCTACACCTTC. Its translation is CASSPISTNYGYTF.

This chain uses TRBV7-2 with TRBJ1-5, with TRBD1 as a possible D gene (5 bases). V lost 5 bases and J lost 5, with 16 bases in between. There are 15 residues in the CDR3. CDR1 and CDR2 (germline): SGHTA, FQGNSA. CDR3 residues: CASSRGAGLYQPQHF. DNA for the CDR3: TGTGCCAGCAGCCGAGGGGCGGGGCTATATCAGCCCCAGCATTTT. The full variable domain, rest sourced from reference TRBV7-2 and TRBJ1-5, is GAGVSQSPSNKVTEKGKDVELRCDPISGHTALYWYRQSLGQGLEFLIYFQGNSAPDKSGLPSDRFSAERTGGSVSTLTIQRTQQEDSAVYLCASSRGAGLYQPQHFGDGTRLSIL.

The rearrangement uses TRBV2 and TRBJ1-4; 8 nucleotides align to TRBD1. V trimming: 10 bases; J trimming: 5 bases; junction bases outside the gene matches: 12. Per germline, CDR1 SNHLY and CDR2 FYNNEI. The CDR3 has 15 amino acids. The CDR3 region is CATSDLGQGNEKLFF. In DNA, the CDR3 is TGTGCCACCTCAGATCTAGGACAGGGAAATGAAAAACTGTTTTTT.